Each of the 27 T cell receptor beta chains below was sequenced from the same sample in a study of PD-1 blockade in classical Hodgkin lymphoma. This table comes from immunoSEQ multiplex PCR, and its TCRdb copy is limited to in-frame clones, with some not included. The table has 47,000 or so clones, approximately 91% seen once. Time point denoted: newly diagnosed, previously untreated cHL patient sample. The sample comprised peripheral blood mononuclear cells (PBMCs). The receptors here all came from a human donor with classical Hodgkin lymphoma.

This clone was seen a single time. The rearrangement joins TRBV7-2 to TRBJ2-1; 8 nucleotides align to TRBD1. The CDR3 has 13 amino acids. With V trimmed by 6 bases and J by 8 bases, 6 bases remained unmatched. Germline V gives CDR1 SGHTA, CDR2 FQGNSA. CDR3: CASSQGARDEQFF. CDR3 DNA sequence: TGTGCCAGCAGTCAGGGGGCCCGGGATGAGCAGTTCTTC.

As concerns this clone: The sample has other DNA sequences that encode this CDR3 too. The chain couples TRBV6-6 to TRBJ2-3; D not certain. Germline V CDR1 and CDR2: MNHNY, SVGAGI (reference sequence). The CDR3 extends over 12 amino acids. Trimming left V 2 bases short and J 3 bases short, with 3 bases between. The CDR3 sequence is CASSYGTDTQYF. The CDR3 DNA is TGTGCCAGCAGTTACGGAACAGATACGCAGTATTTT.

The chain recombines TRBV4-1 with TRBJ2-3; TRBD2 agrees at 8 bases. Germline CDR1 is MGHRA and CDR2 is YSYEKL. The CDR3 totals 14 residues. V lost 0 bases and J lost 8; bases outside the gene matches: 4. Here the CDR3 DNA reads TGCGCCAGCAGCCAAGATCGAAGCGGGGGTACGCAGTATTTT. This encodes CASSQDRSGGTQYF.

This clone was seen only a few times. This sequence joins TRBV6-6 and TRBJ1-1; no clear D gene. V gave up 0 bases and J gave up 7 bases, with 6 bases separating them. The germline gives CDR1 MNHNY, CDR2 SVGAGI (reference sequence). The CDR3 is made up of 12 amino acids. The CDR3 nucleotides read TGTGCCAGCAGTTACTCGGGCAATGAAGCTTTCTTT. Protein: CASSYSGNEAFF.

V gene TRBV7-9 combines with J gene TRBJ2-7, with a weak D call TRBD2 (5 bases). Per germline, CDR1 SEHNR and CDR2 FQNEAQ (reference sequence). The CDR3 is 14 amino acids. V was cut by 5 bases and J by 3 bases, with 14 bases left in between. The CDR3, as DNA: TGTGCCAGCAGCCCCTTGGATCGGGACTACGAGCAGTACTTC. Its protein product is CASSPLDRDYEQYF.

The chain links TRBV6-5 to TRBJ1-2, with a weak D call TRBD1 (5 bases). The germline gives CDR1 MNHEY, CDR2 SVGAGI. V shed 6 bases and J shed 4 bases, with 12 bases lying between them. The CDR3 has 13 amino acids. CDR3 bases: TGTGCCAGCAGCCAGGGCATTTTCTATGGCTACACCTTC. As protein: CASSQGIFYGYTF.

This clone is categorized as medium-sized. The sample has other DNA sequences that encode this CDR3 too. CDR3 protein: CASSDPRSSYEQYF. The CDR3 DNA follows: TGTGCCAGTTCTGACCCTCGGAGCTCCTACGAGCAGTACTTC. V and J are TRBV19 and TRBJ2-7; the D is unclear. Trimming took 8 bases from V and 0 from J, leaving 14 bases between them. The CDR3 sequence is 14 residues long. Germline V gene data show CDR1 as LNHDA and CDR2 as SQIVND (reference sequence). Filled out from reference TRBV19 and TRBJ2-7, the complete variable domain reads DGGITQSPKYLFRKEGQNVTLSCEQNLNHDAMYWYRQDPGQGLRLIYYSQIVNDFQKGDIAEGYSVSREKKESFPLTVTSAQKNPTAFYLCASSDPRSSYEQYFGPGTRLTVT.

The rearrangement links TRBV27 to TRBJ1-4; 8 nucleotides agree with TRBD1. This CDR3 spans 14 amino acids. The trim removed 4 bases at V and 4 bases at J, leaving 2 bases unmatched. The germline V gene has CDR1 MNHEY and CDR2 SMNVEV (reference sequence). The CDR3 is CASSSQGVNEKLFF. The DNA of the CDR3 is TGTGCCAGCAGTTCACAGGGGGTTAATGAAAAACTGTTTTTT.

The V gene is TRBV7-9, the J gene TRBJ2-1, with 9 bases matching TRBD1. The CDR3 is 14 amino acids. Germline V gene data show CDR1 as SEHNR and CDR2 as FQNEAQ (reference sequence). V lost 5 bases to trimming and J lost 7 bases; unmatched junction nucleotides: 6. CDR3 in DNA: TGTGCCAGCAGCCCCCGGGACAGGGAGAATGAGCAGTTCTTC. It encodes CASSPRDRENEQFF.

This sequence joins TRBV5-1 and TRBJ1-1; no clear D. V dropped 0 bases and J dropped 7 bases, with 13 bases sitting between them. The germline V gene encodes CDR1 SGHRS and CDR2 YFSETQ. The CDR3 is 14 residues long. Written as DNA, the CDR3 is TGCGCCAGCAGCTTGGAAGCAATGCGCGGTGAAGCTTTCTTT. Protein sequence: CASSLEAMRGEAFF.

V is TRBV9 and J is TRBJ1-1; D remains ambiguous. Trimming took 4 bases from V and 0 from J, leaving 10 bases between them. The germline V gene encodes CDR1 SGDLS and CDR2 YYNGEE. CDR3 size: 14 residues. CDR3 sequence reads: CASSPRPMNTEAFF. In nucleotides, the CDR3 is TGTGCCAGCAGCCCAAGACCCATGAACACTGAAGCTTTCTTT.

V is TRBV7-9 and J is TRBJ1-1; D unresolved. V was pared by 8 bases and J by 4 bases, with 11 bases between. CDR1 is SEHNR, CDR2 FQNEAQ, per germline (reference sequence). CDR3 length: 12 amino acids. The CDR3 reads CASEGGITEAFF. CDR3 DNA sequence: TGTGCCAGCGAGGGAGGAATCACTGAAGCTTTCTTT.

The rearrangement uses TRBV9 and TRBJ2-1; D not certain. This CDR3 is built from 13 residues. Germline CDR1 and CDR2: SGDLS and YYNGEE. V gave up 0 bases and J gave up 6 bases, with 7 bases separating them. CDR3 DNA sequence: TGTGCCAGCAGCGTAGATCTAGGCAATGAGCAGTTCTTC. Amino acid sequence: CASSVDLGNEQFF.

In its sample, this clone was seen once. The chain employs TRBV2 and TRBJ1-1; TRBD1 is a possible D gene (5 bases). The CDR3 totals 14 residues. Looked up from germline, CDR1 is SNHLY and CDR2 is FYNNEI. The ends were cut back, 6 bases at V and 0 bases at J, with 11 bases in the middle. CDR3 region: CASREDTMNTEAFF. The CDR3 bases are TGTGCCAGCAGAGAGGACACAATGAACACTGAAGCTTTCTTT.

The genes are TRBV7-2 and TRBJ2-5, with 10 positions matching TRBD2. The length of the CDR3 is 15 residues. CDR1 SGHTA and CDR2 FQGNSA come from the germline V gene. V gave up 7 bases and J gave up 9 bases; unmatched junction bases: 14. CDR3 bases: TGTGCCAGCATACCCACCGGGCTAGCGGGAGTGTCCCAGTACTTC. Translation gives CASIPTGLAGVSQYF.

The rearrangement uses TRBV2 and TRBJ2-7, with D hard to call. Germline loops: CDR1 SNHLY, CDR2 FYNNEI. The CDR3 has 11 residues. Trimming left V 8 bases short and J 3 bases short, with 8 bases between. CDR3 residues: CASDIGYEQYF. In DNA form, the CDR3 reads TGTGCCAGCGATATCGGCTACGAGCAGTACTTC.

CDR3: CASSALSGRVTDTQYF. The CDR3 DNA is TGTGCCAGCAGCGCTTTGAGCGGGAGGGTCACAGATACGCAGTATTTT. The chain is built from TRBV7-8 and TRBJ2-3, with TRBD2 identical over 10 bases. Trimming took 5 bases from V and 2 from J; bases not matched to a gene: 7. Germline-derived CDR1 and CDR2 are SGHVS and FQNEAQ. CDR3 length: 16 residues.

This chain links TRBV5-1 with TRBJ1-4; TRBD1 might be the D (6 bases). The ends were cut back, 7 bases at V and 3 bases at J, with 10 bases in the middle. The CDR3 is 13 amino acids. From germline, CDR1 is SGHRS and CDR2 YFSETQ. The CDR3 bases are TGCGCCAGCGGCGGGGGCCCTAATGAAAAACTGTTTTTT. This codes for CASGGGPNEKLFF.

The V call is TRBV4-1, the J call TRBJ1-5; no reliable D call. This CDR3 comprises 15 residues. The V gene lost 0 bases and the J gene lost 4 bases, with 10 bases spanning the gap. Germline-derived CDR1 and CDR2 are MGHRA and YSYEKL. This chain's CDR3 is CASSQEEGRNQPQHF. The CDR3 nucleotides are TGCGCCAGCAGCCAAGAGGAGGGTAGGAATCAGCCCCAGCATTTT.

This CDR3 is CASSFREVYEQYF. CDR3 in DNA: TGTGCCAGCAGCTTCCGAGAGGTCTACGAGCAGTACTTC. This chain connects TRBV7-9 to TRBJ2-7; D unresolved. CDR1 is SEHNR, CDR2 FQNEAQ, per germline (reference sequence). V was clipped by 3 bases and J by 3 bases, with 9 bases between them. The CDR3 has 13 residues.

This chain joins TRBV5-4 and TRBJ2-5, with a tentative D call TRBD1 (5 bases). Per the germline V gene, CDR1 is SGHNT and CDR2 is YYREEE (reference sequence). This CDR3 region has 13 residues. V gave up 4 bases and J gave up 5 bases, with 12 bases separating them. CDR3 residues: CASSPRESETQYF. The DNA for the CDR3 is TGTGCCAGCAGCCCCAGGGAAAGCGAGACCCAGTACTTC.

The CDR3 nucleotides are TGTGCCAGCAGCCCCTACACGACCGGGGAGCTGTTTTTT. Amino acids: CASSPYTTGELFF. The rearrangement joins TRBV27 to TRBJ2-2; D unclear. The germline CDR1 and CDR2 sequences are MNHEY and SMNVEV (reference sequence). The V and J ends lost 6 bases and 5 bases respectively, with 10 bases between them. The CDR3 has 13 amino acids.

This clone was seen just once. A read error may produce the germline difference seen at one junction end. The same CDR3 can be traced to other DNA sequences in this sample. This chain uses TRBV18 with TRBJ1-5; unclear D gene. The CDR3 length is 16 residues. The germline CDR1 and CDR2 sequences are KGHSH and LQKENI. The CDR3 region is CASSPMAINSNQPQHF. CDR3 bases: TGTGCTAGCTCACCGATGGCGATTAATAGCAATCAGCCCCAGCATTTT.

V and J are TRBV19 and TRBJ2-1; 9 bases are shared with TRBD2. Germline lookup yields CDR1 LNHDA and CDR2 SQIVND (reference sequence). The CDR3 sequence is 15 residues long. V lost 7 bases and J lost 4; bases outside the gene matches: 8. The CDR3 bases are TGTGCCAGTACCGAAGGGACTAGCTCTTACAATGAGCAGTTCTTC. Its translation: CASTEGTSSYNEQFF.

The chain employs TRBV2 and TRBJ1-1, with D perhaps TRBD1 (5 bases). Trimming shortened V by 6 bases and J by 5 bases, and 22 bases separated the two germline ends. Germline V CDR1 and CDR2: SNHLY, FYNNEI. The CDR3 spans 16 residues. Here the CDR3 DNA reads TGTGCCAGCAGGGGGGGGACGGGGCCTATGGGGACTGAAGCTTTCTTT. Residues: CASRGGTGPMGTEAFF. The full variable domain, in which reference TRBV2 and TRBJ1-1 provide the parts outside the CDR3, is EPEVTQTPSHQVTQMGQEVILRCVPISNHLYFYWYRQILGQKVEFLVSFYNNEISEKSEIFDDQFSVERPDGSNFTLKIRSTKLEDSAMYFCASRGGTGPMGTEAFFGQGTRLTVV.

Here the CDR3 reads CASSPGTGAGYGYTF. CDR3 nucleotide sequence: TGTGCCAGCAGCCCAGGGACAGGGGCTGGCTATGGCTACACCTTC. The rearrangement links TRBV27 to TRBJ1-2, with 10 bases that match TRBD1. The length of the CDR3 is 15 residues. V dropped 6 bases and J dropped 4; count of bases not matched to a gene: 8. Germline CDR1 is MNHEY and CDR2 is SMNVEV (reference sequence).

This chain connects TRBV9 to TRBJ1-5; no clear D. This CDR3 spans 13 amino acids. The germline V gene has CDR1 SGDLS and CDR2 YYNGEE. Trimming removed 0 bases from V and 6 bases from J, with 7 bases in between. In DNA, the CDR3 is TGTGCCAGCAGCGTAGAGTCCGGTCAGCCCCAGCATTTT. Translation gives CASSVESGQPQHF. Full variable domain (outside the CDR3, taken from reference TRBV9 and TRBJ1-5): DSGVTQTPKHLITATGQRVTLRCSPRSGDLSVYWYQQSLDQGLQFLIQYYNGEERAKGNILERFSAQQFPDLHSELNLSSLELGDSALYFCASSVESGQPQHFGDGTRLSIL.